Listed below are T cell receptor beta chains from one sample, sequenced in a study of T-cell reconstitution after alpha-beta-depleted transplantation in children. From the PCR reads, TCRdb called clonotypes with MiXCR, one entry per CDR3 protein. The sample lists some 280,000 distinct CDR3 sequences, about 10% occurring once. Sample: PBMCs from the stem cell graft donor, taken from the stem cell graft. Every receptor here comes from a human donor who donated a stem cell graft to a child with SCID. The CDR3 runs from the conserved cysteine through the conserved F or W. D genes are given only for firm matches. Part of the rows lack a size; the others show once, few, many or a class for expanded clones.

CASSRWARLGSTNYGYTF	TGTGCCAGCAGCCGGTGGGCCCGGTTGGGGTCCACTAACTATGGCTACACCTTC	TRBV7-8	-	TRBJ1-2	few
CASSDGQPGPYEQYF	TGTGCCAGCAGTGATGGACAGCCAGGCCCCTACGAGCAGTACTTC	TRBV6-1	-	TRBJ2-7	-
CASSTTVSSYNEQFF	TGTGCCAGCAGCACTACGGTGAGCTCCTACAATGAGCAGTTCTTC	TRBV5-5	-	TRBJ2-1	-
CASSRDSPYNSPLHF	TGTGCCAGCAGCCGGGACAGTCCCTATAATTCACCCCTCCACTTT	TRBV5-5	TRBD1	TRBJ1-6	few
CASSLVLAGGENTGELFF	TGTGCCAGCAGCTTGGTGTTAGCCGGGGGAGAAAACACCGGGGAGCTGTTTTTT	TRBV5-5	-	TRBJ2-2	few
CASSFGSLLDEKLFF	TGTGCCAGCAGTTTTGGATCCCTCCTTGATGAAAAACTGTTTTTT	TRBV12-3/TRBV12-4	-	TRBJ1-4	few
CSVRPSADTQYF	TGCAGTGTCAGACCTTCGGCAGATACGCAGTATTTT	TRBV20-1	-	TRBJ2-3	many
CASSATDTARNSGANVLTF	TGTGCCAGCAGCGCCACGGACACCGCCCGTAACTCTGGGGCCAACGTCCTGACTTTC	TRBV9	-	TRBJ2-6	-
CASSQRISVAYEQYF	TGTGCCAGCAGCCAGAGGATTTCTGTGGCCTACGAGCAGTACTTC	TRBV7-8	-	TRBJ2-7	-
CASSTAGNAEAFF	TGTGCCAGCAGTACCGCAGGTAATGCTGAAGCTTTCTTT	TRBV12-3/TRBV12-4	-	TRBJ1-1	-
CASSPRTSGGAQDTQYF	TGTGCCAGCAGTCCCAGAACTAGCGGGGGGGCCCAAGATACGCAGTATTTT	TRBV6-5	TRBD2	TRBJ2-3	many
CSANDRGSSSYEQYF	TGCAGTGCCAATGACAGGGGATCAAGTTCCTACGAGCAGTACTTC	TRBV20-1	TRBD1	TRBJ2-7	-
CSARDRGGLYGYTF	TGCAGTGCTAGAGATCGAGGGGGGCTCTATGGCTACACCTTC	TRBV20-1	-	TRBJ1-2	-
CSVSSSSYEQYF	TGCAGCGTTTCCAGCTCCTCCTACGAGCAGTACTTC	TRBV29-1	-	TRBJ2-7	-
CASTGVDHLNSPLHF	TGTGCCAGCACGGGAGTCGACCATTTAAATTCACCCCTCCACTTT	TRBV7-8	-	TRBJ1-6	few
CASSLQGRTGELFF	TGCGCCAGCAGCTTGCAGGGGCGGACCGGGGAGCTGTTTTTT	TRBV5-1	-	TRBJ2-2	many
CASSLFEGGGETQYF	TGTGCCAGCAGCTTATTCGAGGGGGGAGGAGAGACCCAGTACTTC	TRBV7-2	-	TRBJ2-5	-
CATGTVPYGYTF	TGTGCCACTGGGACAGTTCCTTATGGCTACACCTTC	TRBV6-5	TRBD1	TRBJ1-2	-
CSVEEGGGYTF	TGCAGCGTTGAAGAGGGAGGAGGCTACACCTTC	TRBV29-1	-	TRBJ1-2	-
CASSLLQTGYTF	TGTGCCAGCAGTTTATTACAGACGGGCTACACCTTC	TRBV12-3/TRBV12-4	-	TRBJ1-2	few
CASSLAQETQYF	TGTGCCAGCAGCTTGGCCCAAGAGACCCAGTACTTC	TRBV7-6	-	TRBJ2-5	many
CASSERGGSSYEQYF	TGTGCCAGCAGCGAGAGGGGGGGGAGCTCCTACGAGCAGTACTTC	TRBV13	-	TRBJ2-7	-
CASSEAGSSTKQYF	TGCGCCAGCAGTGAGGCAGGGTCTTCTACAAAGCAGTACTTC	TRBV10-1	-	TRBJ2-7	many
CASSRQGRNGELFF	TGTGCCAGCAGCCGACAGGGGAGGAACGGGGAGCTGTTTTTT	TRBV5-6	TRBD1	TRBJ2-2	-
CASSLAIATDTQYF	TGTGCCAGCAGTTTAGCGATCGCTACAGATACGCAGTATTTT	TRBV12-3/TRBV12-4	-	TRBJ2-3	many